The next 22 T cell receptor beta chains were all read from a single sample in a study of T cells in Graves' hyperthyroidism and ophthalmopathy. Researchers took RNA transcripts and amplified the TCR beta CDR3 regions from them. HTBI primers were used for first-round RT-PCR of the TCR CDR3. TCRdb recomputed calls from the multiplex PCR reads with MiXCR, one row per CDR3 protein. Of about 550,000 distinct CDR3 sequences listed, 20% to 25% are singletons. The specimen was blood. The receptor set was obtained from a man between 18 and 35 years old with Graves' hyperthyroidism.

This clonotype was detected many times. This chain joins TRBV4-1 and TRBJ2-7; TRBD2 agrees at 7 bases. The CDR3 contains 16 residues. With 5 bases clipped from V and 5 bases from J, the junction kept 15 bases outside the gene matches. Looked up from germline, CDR1 is MGHRA and CDR2 is YSYEKL. CDR3 region: CASSSTFREGVNEQYF. The CDR3 region has the DNA TGCGCCAGCAGCTCGACCTTCAGGGAGGGTGTTAACGAGCAGTACTTC.

The V and J genes are TRBV15 and TRBJ1-5; D ambiguous. Germline lookup yields CDR1 LNHNV and CDR2 YYDKDF (reference sequence). V was trimmed by 5 bases and J by 5 bases, leaving 13 bases between them. The CDR3 is made up of 14 amino acids. In DNA form, the CDR3 reads TGTGCCACCAGCGGCGGTTTGATCCATCAGCCCCAGCATTTT. Residues: CATSGGLIHQPQHF.

This clonotype was seen ten or more times. The CDR3 coding sequence is TGTGCCAGCAGGAAGGGGACTGAAGCTTTCTTT. Translated, it gives CASRKGTEAFF. V is TRBV2 and J is TRBJ1-1, with a weak D call TRBD1 (5 bases). The CDR3 runs to 11 residues. V lost 6 bases, J lost 5 bases, and 7 bases lay in between. Germline CDR1 SNHLY, CDR2 FYNNEI.

This clonotype was counted between two and nine times. V is TRBV2 and J is TRBJ1-2, with 7 bases lining up with TRBD1. This CDR3 has 17 amino acids. Trimming removed 10 bases from V and 3 bases from J; junction bases left unmatched: 20. Germline CDR1 is SNHLY and CDR2 is FYNNEI. The CDR3 DNA reads TGTGCCAACTCCCCCAACAGGGGTAGTCGGATGGACTATGGCTACACCTTC. Protein sequence: CANSPNRGSRMDYGYTF.

At least ten counts were recorded for this clonotype. The DNA for the CDR3 is TGTGCCAGCAGTCTATCCATCACCGGGGAGCTGTTTTTT. Translating it yields CASSLSITGELFF. The chain links TRBV25-1 to TRBJ2-2; no firm D call. The germline gives CDR1 MGHDK, CDR2 SYGVNS. V lost 5 bases and J 4 bases, leaving 8 bases between the germline ends. The CDR3 covers 13 residues.

This clonotype came up many times. The chain uses TRBV28 and TRBJ1-2; D might be TRBD1 (5 bases). The CDR3 runs 13 residues. The V gene's germline CDR1 is MDHEN and CDR2 SYDVKM. V dropped 2 bases and J dropped 8 bases, with 12 bases sitting between them. The CDR3: CASSLGGQGGYTF. The CDR3 DNA is TGTGCCAGCAGTTTAGGCGGGCAGGGAGGCTACACCTTC.

In this sample, this clonotype turned up many times. The chain couples TRBV28 to TRBJ2-5; 8 bases map to TRBD1. Germline V CDR1 and CDR2: MDHEN, SYDVKM. The CDR3 is made up of 13 amino acids. Germline trimming cut 5 bases from V and 7 bases from J; bases unmatched to any gene: 6. The CDR3 loop is CASSPGQEVTQYF. The CDR3 DNA reads as TGTGCCAGCAGTCCGGGACAGGAAGTGACCCAGTACTTC.

The chain combines TRBV27 with TRBJ1-2; D not certain. CDR1 MNHEY and CDR2 SMNVEV come from the germline V gene (reference sequence). This CDR3 contains 13 residues. V was pared by 3 bases and J by 4 bases, with 9 bases between. The CDR3 region is CASSFGPTYGYTF. CDR3 nucleotide sequence: TGTGCCAGCAGTTTTGGGCCAACCTATGGCTACACCTTC.

This chain connects TRBV12-3 or TRBV12-4 to TRBJ1-6, with D hard to call. The CDR3 spans 13 residues. Trimming cost V 7 bases and J 7 bases, with 11 bases left between them. CDR3 sequence: CASTRGANSPLHF. Here the CDR3 DNA reads TGTGCCAGCACCCGGGGAGCGAATTCACCCCTCCACTTT.

The sample holds many counts of this clonotype. The V call is TRBV7-2, the J call TRBJ2-7; D may be TRBD2 (6 bases). Trimming removed 3 bases at V and 2 bases at J, with 11 bases between. Germline values: CDR1 SGHTA, CDR2 FQGNSA. The length of the CDR3 is 14 residues. This chain's CDR3 is CASSFSGTAYEQYF. In DNA, the CDR3 is TGTGCCAGCAGCTTTAGCGGCACAGCCTACGAGCAGTACTTC. Based on the CDR3 plus reference TRBV7-2 and TRBJ2-7, the full variable domain is GAGVSQSPSNKVTEKGKDVELRCDPISGHTALYWYRQSLGQGLEFLIYFQGNSAPDKSGLPSDRFSAERTGGSVSTLTIQRTQQEDSAVYLCASSFSGTAYEQYFGPGTRLTVT.

Ten or more counts support this clonotype. The chain uses TRBV9 and TRBJ2-7; D is perhaps TRBD2 (5 bases). Trimming removed 3 bases from V and 2 bases from J, with 18 bases in between. The CDR3 totals 16 residues. Per the germline V gene, CDR1 is SGDLS and CDR2 is YYNGEE. The DNA of the CDR3 is TGTGCCAGCAGCGGACGCTGCACCGGGAAGACCTACGAGCAGTACTTC. This translates into CASSGRCTGKTYEQYF.

This clonotype was seen ten or more times. J is TRBJ1-1 and V is TRBV27; D gene uncertain. This CDR3 contains 15 residues. CDR1 MNHEY and CDR2 SMNVEV come from the germline V gene (reference sequence). V dropped 5 bases and J dropped 2 bases, with 15 bases sitting between them. The CDR3 loop reads CASSIYSRGNTEAFF. CDR3 DNA sequence: TGTGCCAGCAGTATATACAGCCGAGGCAACACTGAAGCTTTCTTT.

This clonotype has at least ten counts. The rearrangement joins TRBV7-9 to TRBJ2-7; D is undetermined. CDR1 and CDR2 from the germline V gene are SEHNR and FQNEAQ (reference sequence). This CDR3 has 13 amino acids. V gave up 3 bases and J gave up 4 bases, with 10 bases separating them. The CDR3: CASSFPGSYEQYF. The CDR3 DNA reads as TGTGCCAGCAGCTTTCCCGGGTCTTACGAGCAGTACTTC.

This clonotype showed up just once. The rearrangement uses TRBV5-1 and TRBJ1-2; D gene unclear. CDR1 and CDR2 from the germline V gene are SGHRS and YFSETQ. V was cut by 0 bases and J by 4 bases, with 10 bases left in between. The CDR3 covers 14 residues. DNA for the CDR3: TGCGCCAGCAGCTTGGACAGTGATATCTATGGCTACACCTTC. It encodes CASSLDSDIYGYTF.

The rearrangement joins TRBV12-3 or TRBV12-4 to TRBJ2-7, with D hard to call. CDR3 length: 13 amino acids. The germline V and J ends were trimmed by 3 bases and 3 bases, with 9 bases remaining between them. The CDR3 DNA reads as TGTGCCAGCAGTTTGCGCAGGCACTACGAGCAGTACTTC. This codes for CASSLRRHYEQYF.

The V call is TRBV7-2, the J call TRBJ1-1; D is perhaps TRBD1 (5 bases). This CDR3 has 15 amino acids. Germline loops: CDR1 SGHTA, CDR2 FQGNSA. V lost 10 bases and J 3 bases, leaving 21 bases between the germline ends. The CDR3 nucleotides are TGTGCCACCGCCTTCAGGGCCGGAGAAGACACTGAAGCTTTCTTT. As protein: CATAFRAGEDTEAFF.

This clonotype was seen a few times. This rearrangement joins TRBV20-1 to TRBJ2-7; TRBD1 matches 9 bases. CDR1 and CDR2 from the germline V gene are DFQATT and SNEGSKA (reference sequence). CDR3 length equals 14 residues. The junction had 7 bases not matched to a gene; V was cut back by 5 bases and J by 2 bases. CDR3 protein: CSAGQGREPYEQYF. CDR3 in DNA: TGCAGTGCTGGACAGGGGCGGGAGCCCTACGAGCAGTACTTC.

This clonotype has only a few counts. V gene TRBV30 combines with J gene TRBJ2-5; D remains ambiguous. The CDR3 runs 13 residues. Germline V gene sequence: CDR1 GTSNPN, CDR2 SVGIG (reference sequence). V lost 2 bases, J lost 4 bases, and 11 bases lay in between. The CDR3 here is CAWSPPSGETQYF. The CDR3 DNA sequence: TGTGCCTGGAGTCCCCCCTCCGGAGAGACCCAGTACTTC.

This clonotype was observed many times. Here the CDR3 reads CASSNPGGSAFTEAFF. As DNA, the CDR3 is TGTGCCAGCAGTAACCCCGGGGGGAGTGCTTTTACTGAAGCTTTCTTT. V usage is TRBV28 and J usage is TRBJ1-1, with a possible D match to TRBD1 (5 bases). The germline V gene encodes CDR1 MDHEN and CDR2 SYDVKM. Trimming removed 5 bases from V and 5 bases from J, with 21 bases in between. The CDR3 runs to 16 residues.

The gene calls are TRBV2 and TRBJ1-1; D unresolved. V was clipped by 6 bases and J by 0 bases, with 11 bases between them. This CDR3 is built from 14 residues. Germline CDR1 is SNHLY and CDR2 is FYNNEI. The CDR3 region is CASRTYTMNTEAFF. In DNA form, the CDR3 reads TGTGCCAGCAGGACGTATACTATGAACACTGAAGCTTTCTTT. Full variable domain (missing parts from reference TRBV2 and TRBJ1-1): EPEVTQTPSHQVTQMGQEVILRCVPISNHLYFYWYRQILGQKVEFLVSFYNNEISEKSEIFDDQFSVERPDGSNFTLKIRSTKLEDSAMYFCASRTYTMNTEAFFGQGTRLTVV.

This clonotype was picked up many times. CDR3 sequence reads: CATTGTDYGYTF. The CDR3 DNA follows: TGTGCCACCACCGGGACAGACTATGGCTACACCTTC. The V gene is TRBV28, the J gene TRBJ1-2; 7 nucleotides agree with TRBD1. Per the germline V gene, CDR1 is MDHEN and CDR2 is SYDVKM. The CDR3 has 12 residues. V was pared by 10 bases and J by 3 bases, with 5 bases of the junction left unmatched.

This clonotype came up a few times. The rearrangement uses TRBV20-1 and TRBJ1-5; D might be TRBD1 (6 bases). The germline gives CDR1 DFQATT, CDR2 SNEGSKA (reference sequence). V dropped 1 base and J dropped 7 bases, with 11 bases sitting between them. This CDR3 is 13 amino acids long. DNA for the CDR3: TGCAGTGCTAGAGCGCCAGGGGTGCAGCCCCAGCATTTT. This gives the protein CSARAPGVQPQHF.